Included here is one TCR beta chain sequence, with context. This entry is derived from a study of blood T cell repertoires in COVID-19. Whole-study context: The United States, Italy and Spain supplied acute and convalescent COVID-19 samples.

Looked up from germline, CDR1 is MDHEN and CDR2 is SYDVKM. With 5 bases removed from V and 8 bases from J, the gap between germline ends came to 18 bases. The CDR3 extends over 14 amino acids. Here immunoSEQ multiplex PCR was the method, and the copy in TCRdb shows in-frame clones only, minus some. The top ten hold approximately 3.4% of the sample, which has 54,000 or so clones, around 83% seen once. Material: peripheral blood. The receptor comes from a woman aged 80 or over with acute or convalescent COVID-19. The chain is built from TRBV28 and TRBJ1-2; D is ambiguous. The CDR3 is CASSVSLTRQGYTF. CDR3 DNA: TGTGCCAGCAGTGTGTCACTAACTCGGCAGGGCTACACCTTC.